This T cell receptor beta chain originates from a study of lymphopenia after photon versus proton radiotherapy. Notes on this clone: What it recognizes is unknown.

Study conclusions and caveats: Relative stability marked proton patients; photon patients lost diversity and naive cells. A bigger post-nadir fall in TCR diversity correlated inversely with survival time in deceased patients. Authors raise, but do not show, better survival with proton therapy.

Assay: immunoSEQ multiplex PCR; the TCRdb copy retains only in-frame clones and omits some. Seen here are 15,000 to 20,000 clones, roughly nine tenths observed once, and the top ten hold roughly 55%. In germline, CDR1 is SGHAT, CDR2 FQDESV (reference sequence). V was cut by 2 bases and J by 5 bases, with 9 bases left in between. The CDR3 has 13 residues. The chain couples TRBV11-1 to TRBJ1-1, with no clear D. The sequencing here drew on peripheral blood, taken from a patient treated with proton-based radiotherapy. This receptor was taken from a woman aged 55-69 years with cholangiocarcinoma. Some clones in this sample may be carry-over from other donors' samples. CDR3: CASSLIAETEAFF. The CDR3 nucleotides read TGTGCCAGCAGCTTAATAGCGGAGACTGAAGCTTTCTTT.